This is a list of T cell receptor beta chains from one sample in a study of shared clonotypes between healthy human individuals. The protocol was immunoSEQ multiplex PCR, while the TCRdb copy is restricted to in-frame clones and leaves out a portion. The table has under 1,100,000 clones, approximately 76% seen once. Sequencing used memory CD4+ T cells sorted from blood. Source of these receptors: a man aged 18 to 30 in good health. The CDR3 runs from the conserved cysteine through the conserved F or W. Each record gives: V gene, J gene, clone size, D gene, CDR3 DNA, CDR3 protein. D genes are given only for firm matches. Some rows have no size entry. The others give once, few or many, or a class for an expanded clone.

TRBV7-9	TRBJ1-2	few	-	TGTGCCAGCTCGAGAGGGCCCGGCTTGGGCTACACCTTC	CASSRGPGLGYTF
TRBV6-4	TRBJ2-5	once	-	TGTGCCAGCAGTCGACAGTTCGGAGAGACCCAGTACTTC	CASSRQFGETQYF
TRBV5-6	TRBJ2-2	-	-	TGTGCCAGCAGCCCCCGGAAGGTAGAGCCCGGGGAGCTGTTTTTT	CASSPRKVEPGELFF
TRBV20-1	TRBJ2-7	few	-	TGCAGTGCTAGGGTAACGGCCGAGCAGTACTTC	CSARVTAEQYF
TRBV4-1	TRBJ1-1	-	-	TGCGCCAGCAGCCAAGGTCAGGGGCAGTGGGGCACTGAAGCTTTCTTT	CASSQGQGQWGTEAFF
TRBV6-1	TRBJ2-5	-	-	TGTGCCAGCTCGCGGGGCAGGGGGTACCAAGAGACCCAGTACTTC	CASSRGRGYQETQYF
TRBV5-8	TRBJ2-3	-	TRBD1	TGTGCCAGCAGCCCGCTAGGACAGGGGAAAACGACAGATACGCAGTATTTT	CASSPLGQGKTTDTQYF
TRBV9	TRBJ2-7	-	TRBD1	TGTGCCAGCAGCTTCGGGACAGGGGGGGTCGAGCAGTACTTC	CASSFGTGGVEQYF
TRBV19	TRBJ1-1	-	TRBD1	TGTGCCAGTAGTATAACGACAGGGAAGGAGGAGAACACTGAAGCTTTCTTT	CASSITTGKEENTEAFF
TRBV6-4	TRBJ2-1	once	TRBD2	TGTGCCAGCAGTGACCCGATAGCGGGAGTAAAGGAGCAGTTCTTC	CASSDPIAGVKEQFF
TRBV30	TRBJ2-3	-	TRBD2	TGTGCCTGGAGTGCGGCTCTAGCGGGAGGAACAGATACGCAGTATTTT	CAWSAALAGGTDTQYF
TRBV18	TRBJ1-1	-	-	TGTGCCAGCTCACCATCCGTCGGGGGAGCGAACACTGAAGCTTTCTTT	CASSPSVGGANTEAFF
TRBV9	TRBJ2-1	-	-	TGTGCCAGCAGCCCACGAGAGACGTGGCGTCGGTACAATGAGCAGTTCTTC	CASSPRETWRRYNEQFF
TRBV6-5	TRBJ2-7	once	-	TGTGCCAGCAGTTTCGCAACCACCTACGAGCAGTACTTC	CASSFATTYEQYF
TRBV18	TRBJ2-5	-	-	TGTGCCAGCTCACTCCTCGGGCCAGGGTCGAAGGAGACCCAGTACTTC	CASSLLGPGSKETQYF
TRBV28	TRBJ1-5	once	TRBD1	TGTGCCAGCGGCAGGGGGTCGTCTCAGCCCCAGCATTTT	CASGRGSSQPQHF
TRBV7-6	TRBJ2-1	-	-	TGTGCCAGCAGCTTAGACGGTACTCCTTACAATGAGCAGTTCTTC	CASSLDGTPYNEQFF
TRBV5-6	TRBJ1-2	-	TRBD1	TGTGCCAGCAGGATGAGAGGGACAGGATTAGCAAACTCTTATGGCTACACCTTC	CASRMRGTGLANSYGYTF
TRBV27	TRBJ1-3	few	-	TGTGCCAGCAGTTCGACACTCTATGGAAACACCATATATTTT	CASSSTLYGNTIYF
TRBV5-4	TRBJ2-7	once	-	TGTGCCAGCAGCTTGGGAGGGGTGAACCACGAGCAGTACTTC	CASSLGGVNHEQYF
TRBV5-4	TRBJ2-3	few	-	TGTGCCAGCAGCGTTGCAAGCACAGATACGCAGTATTTT	CASSVASTDTQYF
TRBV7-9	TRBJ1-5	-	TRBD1	TGTGCCAGCAGCTTAGCAGGGGGCCAAATACAGCCCCAGCATTTT	CASSLAGGQIQPQHF
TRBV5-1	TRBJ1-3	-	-	TGCGCCAGCAGCTTGGCCGGGTTCTCTGGAAACACCATATATTTT	CASSLAGFSGNTIYF
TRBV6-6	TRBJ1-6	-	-	TGTGCCAGCAGGCCGGGACAACTTAATTCACCCCTCCACTTT	CASRPGQLNSPLHF
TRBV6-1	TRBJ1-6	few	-	TGTGCCAGCAGGATGGAGTCTCTGTGCTTT	CASRMESLCF
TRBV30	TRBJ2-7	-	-	TGTGCCTGGGACGCTCGCGGACAGCCCTACGAGCAGTACTTC	CAWDARGQPYEQYF